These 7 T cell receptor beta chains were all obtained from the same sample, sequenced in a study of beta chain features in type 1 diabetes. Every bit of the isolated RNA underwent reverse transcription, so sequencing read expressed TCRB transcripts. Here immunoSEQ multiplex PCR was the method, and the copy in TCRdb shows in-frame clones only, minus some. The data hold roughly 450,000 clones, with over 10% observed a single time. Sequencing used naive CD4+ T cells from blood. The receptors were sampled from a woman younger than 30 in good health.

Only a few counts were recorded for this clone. CDR3 coding DNA: TGTGCCAGCAAACCAAGACAATCCAATGAGCAGTTCTTC. The encoded protein is CASKPRQSNEQFF. This rearrangement joins TRBV28 to TRBJ2-1; unclear D gene. The germline V gene encodes CDR1 MDHEN and CDR2 SYDVKM. The CDR3 spans 13 residues. The V end was cut by 7 bases, the J end by 6 bases, with 13 bases between.

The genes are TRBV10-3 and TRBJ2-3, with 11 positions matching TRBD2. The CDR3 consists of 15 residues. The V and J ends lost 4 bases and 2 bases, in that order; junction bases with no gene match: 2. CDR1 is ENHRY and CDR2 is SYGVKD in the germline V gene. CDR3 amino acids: CAISGLAGYTDTQYF. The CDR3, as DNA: TGTGCCATCAGTGGACTAGCGGGGTACACAGATACGCAGTATTTT.

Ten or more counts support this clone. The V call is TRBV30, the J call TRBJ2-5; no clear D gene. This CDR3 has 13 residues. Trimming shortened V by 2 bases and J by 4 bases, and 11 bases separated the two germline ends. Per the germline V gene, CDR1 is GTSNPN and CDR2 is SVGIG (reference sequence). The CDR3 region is CAWSNQLLETQYF. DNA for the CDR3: TGTGCCTGGAGTAACCAACTATTAGAGACCCAGTACTTC.

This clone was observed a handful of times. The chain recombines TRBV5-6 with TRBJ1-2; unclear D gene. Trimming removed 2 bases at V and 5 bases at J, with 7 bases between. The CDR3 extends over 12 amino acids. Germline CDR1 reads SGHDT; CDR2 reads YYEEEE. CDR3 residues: CASSLISYGYTF. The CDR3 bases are TGTGCCAGCAGCTTAATTAGTTATGGCTACACCTTC.

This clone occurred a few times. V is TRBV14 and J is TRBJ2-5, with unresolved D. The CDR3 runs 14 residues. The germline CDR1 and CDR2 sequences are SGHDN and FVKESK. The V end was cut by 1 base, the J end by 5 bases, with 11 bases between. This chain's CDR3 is CASSQVMGYETQYF. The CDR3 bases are TGTGCCAGCAGCCAAGTCATGGGGTATGAGACCCAGTACTTC.

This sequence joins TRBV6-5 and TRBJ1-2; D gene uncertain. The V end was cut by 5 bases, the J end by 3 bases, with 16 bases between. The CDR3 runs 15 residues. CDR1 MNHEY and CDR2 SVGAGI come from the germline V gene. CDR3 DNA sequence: TGTGCCAGCAGTAAGGACGTGAAAAGAGACTATGGCTACACCTTC. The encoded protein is CASSKDVKRDYGYTF.

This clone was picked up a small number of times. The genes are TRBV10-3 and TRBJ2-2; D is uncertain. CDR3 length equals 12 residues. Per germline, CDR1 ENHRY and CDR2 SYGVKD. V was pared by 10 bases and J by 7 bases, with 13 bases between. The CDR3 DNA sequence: TGTGCCACTCACAGAACCAGCGGGGAGCTGTTTTTT. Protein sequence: CATHRTSGELFF.